This note documents a single T cell receptor beta chain sequence. Its antigen is still unknown. Autoimmune disease history or systemic immunosuppression led to patient exclusion. These data belong to a study of OX40 agonist ivuxolimab in advanced cancers. Broader study findings: Patients who responded partially at 0.1-3.0 mg/kg showed clonal expansion ranking among the lowest. Some of the nonresponding patients also showed low levels of normalized T-cell clonal expansion.

Profiled with immunoSEQ multiplex PCR; TCRdb holds only in-frame clones, not every one. Among around 70,000 clones, around 80% were seen once, and the ten largest hold roughly 1.2%. V was pared by 3 bases and J by 8 bases, with 10 bases between. Germline V gene data show CDR1 as LNHDA and CDR2 as SQIVND (reference sequence). This CDR3 has 12 residues. Sequenced here: CD4+ or CD8+ T cells sorted from blood, sampled in a trial of the OX40 agonist ivuxolimab. The clonotype originates from an adult with an advanced solid tumor such as melanoma, head and neck, liver or kidney cancer. The chain employs TRBV19 and TRBJ1-2; D is unresolved. For the CDR3, the DNA is TGTGCCAGTAGTATGCGAGTCGAGGGCTACACCTTC. This codes for CASSMRVEGYTF.